Sequencing of this TCR beta chain was carried out in a study of T cells after yellow fever vaccination (dated by TCRdb to 2018 to 2020). General notes on the study: Libraries from fractions with low cell numbers were prepared with the SMART-Seq v4 Ultra Low Input RNA kit. Bulk PBMC replicates and cell subsets were isolated from blood drawn at multiple timepoints before and after both primary and secondary immunization. Two healthy male donors, one aged 18 to 30 and one aged 30 to 40 years, made up the cohort. To follow T-cell clones before and after primary and booster YFV17D yellow fever vaccination, bulk TCR alpha and beta repertoires were sequenced over time. Broad study findings and their caveats: The study included only a couple of donors, which limits how far the findings can be generalized. Most clones expanded after primary vaccination (roughly 96% of CD4 and around 89% of CD8) were re-detected after the booster, suggesting that broad memory maintenance occurred. Compared with the primary T-cell response, the secondary T-cell response was weaker but faster, peaking on day 5 rather than day 15. A small fraction of clonotypes appeared in both the CD4 and CD8 compartments, likely as a result of convergent recombination. Computational filtering was required because FACS-sorted repertoires could contain abundant contaminating clonotypes from the bulk population.

This clonotype was picked up a small number of times. Its target antigen remains unknown. The record has no base qualities; no much larger clone is one base away. The intended sense of this specimen's treatment or condition label: live attenuated yellow fever vaccine strain. Two biological replicates of bulk PBMCs were collected at each blood-draw timepoint. A standard Ficoll-Paque protocol was used to isolate PBMCs from peripheral blood. RNA was extracted with TriZol from bulk PBMCs, CD4 and CD8 fractions, and dextramer-positive and dextramer-negative fractions. TCR cDNA was synthesized by 5'RACE template switching, which introduced a universal primer site and unique molecular identifiers. cDNA synthesis was primed from both the TCR alpha and TCR beta constant segments. Two PCR steps were used to amplify libraries, with sample barcodes and sequencing adapters being added in the second step. Sequencing of libraries was performed on Illumina HiSeq 2500 (2x100 bp) or NovaSeq (2x150 bp). The paper's data handling went like this. MIGEC was used to demultiplex reads and collapse the reads into UMI consensus sequences, and MiXCR was used for V(D)J alignment. Vaccine-responding clonotypes were identified with edgeR using replicate PBMC samples, with FDR below 0.01 and a log2 fold change above 5 up to day 15 being required. Each bulk clonotype received a CD4 or CD8 identity based on whether the sequenced CD4 or CD8 repertoire contained that clonotype at higher abundance. TCRdb took the public reads, trimmed them with fastp at Q25, ran MiXCR for clone calling and kept in-frame beta chains. Identical CDR3 protein sequences are pooled into one entry, listed with their most common genes and DNA. These V and J calls rely on TCRdb rather than the paper's analysis. The sample table shows some 500,000 distinct CDR3 sequences, and roughly 13% are seen once. 11% to 15% of the sample rests with the top ten.

The receptor comes from a man aged 25 to 45 who received the YFV17D yellow fever vaccine. Sequenced material: PBMCs, taken on the day of the yellow fever booster vaccination.

The CDR3 protein: CASSPVGGRYEQYF. DNA sequence: TGTGCCAGCTCACCAGTGGGGGGGCGATACGAGCAGTACTTC. The chain uses TRBV18 and TRBJ2-7; possibly the D gene is TRBD2, per 7 matching bases. CDR1 KGHSH and CDR2 LQKENI were looked up in the germline V gene. The V and J ends are trimmed by 2 bases and 4 bases, leaving 12 bases between them. The CDR3 starts with the cysteine, ends with the phenylalanine, and has 14 residues. Solely the CDR3 DNA is kept, with 42 bases framed from the first base.